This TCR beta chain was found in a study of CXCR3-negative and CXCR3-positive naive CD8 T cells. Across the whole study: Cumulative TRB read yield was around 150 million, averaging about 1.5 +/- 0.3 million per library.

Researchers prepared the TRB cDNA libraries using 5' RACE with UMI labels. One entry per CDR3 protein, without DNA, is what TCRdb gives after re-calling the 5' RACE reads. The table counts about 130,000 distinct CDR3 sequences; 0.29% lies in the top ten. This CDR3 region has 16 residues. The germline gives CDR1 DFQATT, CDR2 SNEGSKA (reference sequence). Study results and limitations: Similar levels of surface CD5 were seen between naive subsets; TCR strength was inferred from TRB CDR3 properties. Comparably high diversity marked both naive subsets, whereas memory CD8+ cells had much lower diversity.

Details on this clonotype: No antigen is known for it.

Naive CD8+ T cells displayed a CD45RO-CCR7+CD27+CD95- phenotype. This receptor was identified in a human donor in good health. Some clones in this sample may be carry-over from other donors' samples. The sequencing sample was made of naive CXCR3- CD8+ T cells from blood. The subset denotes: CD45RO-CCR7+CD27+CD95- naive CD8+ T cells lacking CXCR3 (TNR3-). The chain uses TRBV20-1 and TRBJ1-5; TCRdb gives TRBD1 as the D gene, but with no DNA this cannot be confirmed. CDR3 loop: CSASGIRGDQNQPQHF.